In this sample, the clone carrying this T cell receptor beta chain turned up many times. Antigen specificity is unknown. This record comes from a study of T-cell reconstitution after alpha-beta-depleted transplantation in children. Findings and limits, study-wide: It was reported that alpha-beta T cells came from several hundred expanded graft clones (about two months after transplant). There were some patients whose high TCRbeta diversity at day 60 came from surviving recipient T cells and thymic progenitors. From newly produced T cells came most of the T-cell counts and diversity one year after transplant.

The germline V and J ends were trimmed by 2 bases and 9 bases, with 11 bases remaining between them. The CDR3 length is 14 residues. Preparing the TCRbeta library involved the use of unique molecular identifiers. TCRdb analysed the PCR reads with MiXCR anew, one entry per CDR3 protein. Seen here are roughly 280,000 distinct CDR3 sequences, around 10% observed once, and the top ten hold about 20%. The clonotype originates from a male patient between 2 and 10 years old who had a stem cell transplant for chronic granulomatous disease, so the T cells may come from the graft donor. The specimen was peripheral blood, collected 180 days after TCRalphabeta/CD19-depleted stem cell transplant. This chain joins TRBV12-3 or TRBV12-4 and TRBJ1-6, with D possibly matching TRBD1 (5 bases). CDR3 nucleotide sequence: TGTGCCAGCAGTTTACCGGGGCCGGGTTCACCCCTCCACTTT. As protein: CASSLPGPGSPLHF.